A selection of T cell receptor beta chains follows, all from one sample in a study of OX40 agonist ivuxolimab in advanced cancers. Produced via immunoSEQ multiplex PCR; TCRdb's table is partial and in-frame only. The table has about 80,000 clones, around 87% seen once; the top ten hold under 0.35%. The source material was CD4+ or CD8+ T cells sorted from blood, sampled in a trial of the OX40 agonist ivuxolimab. The receptor source for this set is an adult with an advanced solid tumor such as melanoma, head and neck, liver or kidney cancer. Both conserved end residues are part of each CDR3. D genes are given only for firm matches. Clone size is given for some rows only: seen once, a few or many times, or a class if the clone is expanded.

clone size	D gene	CDR3 length	J gene	V gene	CDR3 DNA	CDR3 protein
-	-	11	TRBJ2-5	TRBV29-1	TGCAGCATGACTCCGGAGGAGACCCAGTACTTC	CSMTPEETQYF
-	-	15	TRBJ2-2	TRBV5-1	TGCGCCAGCAGCCCACTTGCCACGAACACCGGGGAGCTGTTTTTT	CASSPLATNTGELFF
-	-	13	TRBJ1-5	TRBV7-2	TGTGCCAGCAGCTTAGGTCCCAAGGAGCCCCAGCATTTT	CASSLGPKEPQHF
-	-	17	TRBJ1-4	TRBV19	TGTGCCAGTACCATATCCGGGCGGGCTGCAACTAATGAAAAACTGTTTTTT	CASTISGRAATNEKLFF
-	TRBD1	15	TRBJ1-5	TRBV28	TGTGCCAGCAGTCAAACCCAGGGGGTAGGTCAGCCCCAGCATTTT	CASSQTQGVGQPQHF
-	-	14	TRBJ2-7	TRBV6-1	TGTGCCAGCAGTGGAAACCGGGTCGCCTACGAGCAGTACTTC	CASSGNRVAYEQYF
-	-	17	TRBJ1-6	TRBV7-8	TGTGCCAGCAGCTTAGCGGCGGGGGGAGTCTATAATTCACCCCTCCACTTT	CASSLAAGGVYNSPLHF
-	TRBD1	18	TRBJ2-6	TRBV15	TGTGCCACCAGCAGAGGGCTGGGACAGGGGACTGGGGCCAACGTCCTGACTTTC	CATSRGLGQGTGANVLTF
-	TRBD1	16	TRBJ2-5	TRBV5-1	TGCGCCAGCAGCCGAAGACCGGGACAGGGGGCGGAGACCCAGTACTTC	CASSRRPGQGAETQYF
-	-	14	TRBJ1-1	TRBV5-6	TGTGCCAGCATCCTTTGGAGGGGGAACACTGAAGCTTTCTTT	CASILWRGNTEAFF
-	TRBD1	14	TRBJ1-1	TRBV29-1	TGCAGCTCTGACAGGGAGGGCATGAACACTGAAGCTTTCTTT	CSSDREGMNTEAFF
few	-	14	TRBJ1-4	TRBV5-1	TGCGCCAGCAGTGATTCGGCCAACCGGGGAAAACTGTTTTTT	CASSDSANRGKLFF
-	-	12	TRBJ2-7	TRBV15	TGTGCCACCAGCAGAGGGTCCTACGAGCAGTACTTC	CATSRGSYEQYF
-	-	14	TRBJ2-1	TRBV18	TGTGCCAGCTCACCGGGCTTAGCGGCTCTTGAGCAGTTCTTC	CASSPGLAALEQFF
once	-	15	TRBJ2-2	TRBV5-1	TGCGCCAGCAGCTTGGGGATGGGGTTCACCGGGGAGCTGTTTTTT	CASSLGMGFTGELFF
once	TRBD1	14	TRBJ1-6	TRBV15	TGTGCCACCAGCAGGGACAGGGGAAATTCACCCCTCCACTTT	CATSRDRGNSPLHF
once	TRBD1	13	TRBJ1-6	TRBV6-4	TGTGCCAGCAGTGACTACAGGGGGTCACCCCTCCACTTT	CASSDYRGSPLHF
-	-	12	TRBJ1-2	TRBV10-3	TGTGCCATCAGTGAGACACTGGGGAGCTACACCTTC	CAISETLGSYTF
few	-	13	TRBJ1-5	TRBV7-2	TGTGCCAGCAGCCCACATCCCAATCAGCCCCAGCATTTT	CASSPHPNQPQHF
-	TRBD1	12	TRBJ2-1	TRBV10-1	TGCGCCAGCATGGGGACAGCCAATGAGCAGTTCTTC	CASMGTANEQFF
-	-	15	TRBJ1-5	TRBV6-1	TGTGCCAGCAGTAGAGGGACTGAGGCCTATCAGCCCCAGCATTTT	CASSRGTEAYQPQHF
-	TRBD2	17	TRBJ2-3	TRBV5-1	TGCGCCAGCAGCTTGCCTGGACTAGCGGGGAGCACAGATACGCAGTATTTT	CASSLPGLAGSTDTQYF
-	-	17	TRBJ1-1	TRBV5-1	TGCGCCAGCAGCTTGGCCGCAGGGGAAGCGCAGAACACTGAAGCTTTCTTT	CASSLAAGEAQNTEAFF
-	-	16	TRBJ2-6	TRBV18	TGTGCCAGCTCACCTGAACTGGGCGCGGGGGCCAACGTCCTGACTTTC	CASSPELGAGANVLTF
-	-	15	TRBJ2-5	TRBV7-9	TGTGCCAGCAGCTTAACTGCGGGGCTCCAAGAGACCCAGTACTTC	CASSLTAGLQETQYF
once	-	15	TRBJ1-5	TRBV19	TGTGCCAGTAGTAAATCCGGGCCAATGCATCAGCCCCAGCATTTT	CASSKSGPMHQPQHF
-	-	12	TRBJ2-1	TRBV9	TGTGCCAGCAGCGTAGCTCGCGATGAGCAGTTCTTC	CASSVARDEQFF
-	TRBD1	15	TRBJ1-5	TRBV2	TGTGCCAGCAGCGCAGCCAGGGGGACCCATCAGCCCCAGCATTTT	CASSAARGTHQPQHF
once	TRBD2	16	TRBJ2-3	TRBV5-1	TGCGCCAGCAGCTTGGATGCTAGCGGGGACACAGATACGCAGTATTTT	CASSLDASGDTDTQYF
-	-	13	TRBJ2-4	TRBV6-5	TGTGCCAGCAGTTACCGCCGGGAGCTCTTTCAGTACTTC	CASSYRRELFQYF
-	-	16	TRBJ2-1	TRBV25-1	TGTGCCAGCAGTGACCCCAAAGCGGACAGCTTCAATGAGCAGTTCTTC	CASSDPKADSFNEQFF
-	TRBD1	12	TRBJ1-2	TRBV5-6	TGTGCCAGCAGCCCAGGGGGGGACGGCTACACCTTC	CASSPGGDGYTF
-	-	10	TRBJ2-1	TRBV29-1	TGCAGCGTTCGGGCAAATGAGCAGTTCTTC	CSVRANEQFF
-	TRBD1	14	TRBJ2-7	TRBV7-3	TGTGCCAGCAGCCACCGGACAGGGCCGTACGAGCAGTACTTC	CASSHRTGPYEQYF
-	-	15	TRBJ2-1	TRBV9	TGTGCCAGCAGCGTAGCCGGCAACTCCTACAATGAGCAGTTCTTC	CASSVAGNSYNEQFF
-	TRBD2	13	TRBJ2-7	TRBV7-3	TGTGCCAGCAGCTTAATTGCGGGAGAAAAGCAGTACTTC	CASSLIAGEKQYF
-	-	19	TRBJ1-5	TRBV7-4	TGTGCCAGCAGCTTAGAGAGAGGAGCAGGGAGGGGAGGCAATCAGCCCCAGCATTTT	CASSLERGAGRGGNQPQHF
-	-	15	TRBJ2-1	TRBV19	TGTGCCAGTAGTAGGAGTCAGGGTCATAAGGATGAGCAGTTCTTC	CASSRSQGHKDEQFF
-	-	16	TRBJ1-2	TRBV15	TGTGCCACCAGCAGATCGGGTGGGGCCGGGAACTATGGCTACACCTTC	CATSRSGGAGNYGYTF
-	TRBD1	15	TRBJ2-4	TRBV25-1	TGTGCCAGCAGTCCCCCCGGCAGGGGGTTTGGCATTCAGTACTTC	CASSPPGRGFGIQYF
-	TRBD1	14	TRBJ1-5	TRBV2	TGTGCCAGCAGTTCACAGGGGCTCAATCAGCCCCAGCATTTT	CASSSQGLNQPQHF
once	TRBD1	15	TRBJ1-1	TRBV7-2	TGTGCCAGCAGCTTCCGGGACAGGCTAGACACTGAAGCTTTCTTT	CASSFRDRLDTEAFF
-	-	13	TRBJ1-2	TRBV2	TGTGCCAGCAGTGTAGGAGGGGCGGATGGCTACACCTTC	CASSVGGADGYTF
-	-	16	TRBJ2-3	TRBV18	TGTGCCAGCTCACCATCCGGCTATTCTAGCACAGATACGCAGTATTTT	CASSPSGYSSTDTQYF
few	-	16	TRBJ1-2	TRBV5-5	TGTGCCAGCAGCTTGTTTGGGACCGTCCTTGAGGGTGGCTACACCTTC	CASSLFGTVLEGGYTF
-	-	14	TRBJ2-2	TRBV11-2	TGTGCCAGCAGGGGCCCTGGCGCTACCGGGGAGCTGTTTTTT	CASRGPGATGELFF
-	TRBD2	15	TRBJ2-3	TRBV5-4	TGTGCCAGCAGCTTTCTTCGGGGGGGTGAAAATACGCAGTATTTT	CASSFLRGGENTQYF
-	-	15	TRBJ2-3	TRBV9	TGTGCCAGCAGTGATACGGGACTCCCCGGGCTCACGCAGTATTTT	CASSDTGLPGLTQYF
-	TRBD2	17	TRBJ2-5	TRBV9	TGTGCCAGCAGCCAAGGGGTCGCGGGAGGGTTCAGAGAGACCCAGTACTTC	CASSQGVAGGFRETQYF
once	TRBD2	18	TRBJ2-3	TRBV27	TGTGCCAGCAGTTTAAGAGGACTAGCTAACGAGTACACAGATACGCAGTATTTT	CASSLRGLANEYTDTQYF
-	-	14	TRBJ1-2	TRBV5-6	TGTGCCAGCAGTTACATGGACGGGAACTATGGCTACACCTTC	CASSYMDGNYGYTF
-	TRBD1	14	TRBJ1-2	TRBV27	TGTGCCAGCAGTTTAGTTTCAGGGGGCTATGGCTACACCTTC	CASSLVSGGYGYTF
-	-	13	TRBJ1-5	TRBV10-2	TGCGCCAGCAGCGACGGACACAATCAGCCCCAGCATTTT	CASSDGHNQPQHF
few	-	15	TRBJ2-3	TRBV28	TGTGCCAGCAGGCCAAGGGGGACGGGGCAAGATACGCAGTATTTT	CASRPRGTGQDTQYF
-	-	14	TRBJ1-1	TRBV18	TGTGCCAGCTCACAAACGGACTTTTCCACTGAAGCTTTCTTT	CASSQTDFSTEAFF
-	TRBD1	17	TRBJ1-2	TRBV2	TGTGCCAGCAGTGCTGGCAGGGGGGCCTTAGCTAACTATGGCTACACCTTC	CASSAGRGALANYGYTF
once	-	14	TRBJ2-3	TRBV11-2	TGTGCCAGCAGCTTAGATCTGGGAGGCGATACGCAGTATTTT	CASSLDLGGDTQYF
-	TRBD2	15	TRBJ2-5	TRBV4-1	TGCGCCAGCAGCCAAGACGGGACTAGCGGGGAGACCCAGTACTTC	CASSQDGTSGETQYF
-	TRBD2	14	TRBJ2-5	TRBV6-5	TGTGCCAGCGGACTAGCGGGCCTCCAAGAGACCCAGTACTTC	CASGLAGLQETQYF